This T cell receptor beta chain was retrieved from a study of post-analysis software for immune sequencing data. In the study overall: Relapsing-remitting, secondary progressive and progressive-relapsing forms of multiple sclerosis all featured among disease courses.

This clonotype was seen only a few times. Its antigen is not known. Unique molecular identifiers were carried by the TCR beta cDNA libraries. The yield from roughly 1 to 10 million T cells was roughly 0.5 million cDNA molecules in total. TCRdb reanalysed the PCR reads using MiXCR and keeps one entry per CDR3 protein. This sample has some 370,000 distinct CDR3 sequences, with around a third found just once. The study, taken as a whole, reports: Analysis by F measure revealed that same-batch samples clustered strongly together. Those with multiple sclerosis, the patient group, showed significantly lower normalized Chao1 diversity than controls.

This receptor was obtained from a girl aged 10 to 17 with multiple sclerosis. Source material: blood.

CDR3 in DNA: TGCGCCAGCAGCCCGGAGGGACTAGCGGGGGGCTTCCAAGAGACCCAGTACTTC. Translation: CASSPEGLAGGFQETQYF. The gene calls are TRBV5-1 and TRBJ2-5; 15 nucleotides agree with TRBD2. V gave up 4 bases and J gave up 1 base; unmatched junction bases: 8. The CDR3 totals 18 residues. The germline V gene has CDR1 SGHRS and CDR2 YFSETQ.